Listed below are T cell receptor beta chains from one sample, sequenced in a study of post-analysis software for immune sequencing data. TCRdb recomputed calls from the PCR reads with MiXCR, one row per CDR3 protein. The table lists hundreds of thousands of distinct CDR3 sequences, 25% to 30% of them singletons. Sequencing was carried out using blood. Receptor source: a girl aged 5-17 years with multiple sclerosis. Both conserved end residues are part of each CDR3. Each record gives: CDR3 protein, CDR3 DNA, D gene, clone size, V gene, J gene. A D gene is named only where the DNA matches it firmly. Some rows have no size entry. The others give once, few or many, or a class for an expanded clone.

CDR3 protein: CASSLGQSYEQYF
CDR3 DNA: TGCGCCAGCAGCTTGGGGCAGTCCTACGAGCAGTACTTC
D gene: NA
clone size: many
V gene: TRBV5-1
J gene: TRBJ2-7

CDR3 protein: CTSRGDDYGYTF
CDR3 DNA: TGCACCTCCCGGGGAGATGACTATGGCTACACCTTC
D gene: NA
clone size: NA
V gene: TRBV29-1
J gene: TRBJ1-2

CDR3 protein: CASSPPPSAQETQYF
CDR3 DNA: TGTGCCAGCAGCCCGCCCCCTAGCGCTCAAGAGACCCAGTACTTC
D gene: NA
clone size: few
V gene: TRBV7-2
J gene: TRBJ2-5

CDR3 protein: CASSFTTGKNSPLHF
CDR3 DNA: TGTGCCAGCAGCTTTACGACAGGGAAGAATTCACCCCTCCACTTT
D gene: TRBD1
clone size: few
V gene: TRBV7-2
J gene: TRBJ1-6

CDR3 protein: CASTSGGDTQYF
CDR3 DNA: TGTGCCAGCACTAGCGGAGGAGATACGCAGTATTTT
D gene: TRBD2
clone size: NA
V gene: TRBV6-2/TRBV6-3
J gene: TRBJ2-3

CDR3 protein: CASSLDRVPSYEQYF
CDR3 DNA: TGTGCCAGCAGCTTAGACAGGGTTCCCTCCTACGAGCAGTACTTC
D gene: NA
clone size: few
V gene: TRBV7-8
J gene: TRBJ2-7

CDR3 protein: CANSPGLAGGQRETQYF
CDR3 DNA: TGTGCCAACAGCCCTGGACTAGCGGGGGGCCAGAGAGAGACCCAGTACTTC
D gene: TRBD2
clone size: NA
V gene: TRBV5-8
J gene: TRBJ2-5

CDR3 protein: CAISGAGGVNEQFF
CDR3 DNA: TGTGCCATCAGCGGGGCGGGGGGGGTCAATGAGCAGTTCTTC
D gene: TRBD2
clone size: NA
V gene: TRBV10-3
J gene: TRBJ2-1

CDR3 protein: CASSYRVWYF
CDR3 DNA: TGTGCCAGCAGTTACAGGGTGTGGTACTTC
D gene: NA
clone size: NA
V gene: TRBV6-6
J gene: TRBJ2-5

CDR3 protein: CSARPLAGGPQNIQYF
CDR3 DNA: TGCAGTGCTAGACCCCTAGCGGGGGGGCCCCAAAACATTCAGTACTTC
D gene: TRBD2
clone size: NA
V gene: TRBV20-1
J gene: TRBJ2-4

CDR3 protein: CSVEDNISYEQYF
CDR3 DNA: TGCAGCGTTGAAGATAATATATCCTACGAGCAGTACTTC
D gene: NA
clone size: NA
V gene: TRBV29-1
J gene: TRBJ2-7

CDR3 protein: CSVGSTDTQYF
CDR3 DNA: TGCAGCGTTGGCAGCACAGATACGCAGTATTTT
D gene: NA
clone size: many
V gene: TRBV29-1
J gene: TRBJ2-3

CDR3 protein: CASSQILAAQETQYF
CDR3 DNA: TGCGCCAGCAGCCAAATCCTAGCGGCGCAAGAGACCCAGTACTTC
D gene: TRBD2
clone size: few
V gene: TRBV4-3
J gene: TRBJ2-5

CDR3 protein: CASSLVRGQGSGEQYF
CDR3 DNA: TGTGCCAGCAGCTTAGTACGCGGGCAGGGATCGGGCGAGCAGTACTTC
D gene: NA
clone size: NA
V gene: TRBV7-6
J gene: TRBJ2-7

CDR3 protein: CASRKLANPTDTQYF
CDR3 DNA: TGCGCCAGCAGAAAACTAGCAAACCCGACAGATACGCAGTATTTT
D gene: NA
clone size: few
V gene: TRBV10-2
J gene: TRBJ2-3

CDR3 protein: CASSRLVLNTEAFF
CDR3 DNA: TGTGCCAGCAGCCGCCTAGTCCTGAACACTGAAGCTTTCTTT
D gene: NA
clone size: NA
V gene: TRBV7-9
J gene: TRBJ1-1

CDR3 protein: CASSEGAQNIQYF
CDR3 DNA: TGTGCCAGCAGTGAGGGGGCGCAAAACATTCAGTACTTC
D gene: NA
clone size: NA
V gene: TRBV6-1
J gene: TRBJ2-4

CDR3 protein: CASRGQPQETQYF
CDR3 DNA: TGTGCCAGCAGGGGACAGCCCCAAGAGACCCAGTACTTC
D gene: TRBD1
clone size: few
V gene: TRBV12-3/TRBV12-4
J gene: TRBJ2-5

CDR3 protein: CASSQVIRSDRPLAKNIQYF
CDR3 DNA: TGTGCCAGCAGCCAAGTAATCCGGTCGGACAGGCCCCTAGCCAAAAACATTCAGTACTTC
D gene: TRBD1
clone size: NA
V gene: TRBV4-2
J gene: TRBJ2-4

CDR3 protein: CVSSYTSTGGAKNIQYF
CDR3 DNA: TGCGTCAGCAGTTATACTTCCACAGGGGGAGCCAAAAACATTCAGTACTTC
D gene: TRBD1
clone size: once
V gene: TRBV5-1
J gene: TRBJ2-4

CDR3 protein: CASSLETANTEAFF
CDR3 DNA: TGCGCCAGCAGCTTGGAAACAGCGAACACTGAAGCTTTCTTT
D gene: NA
clone size: few
V gene: TRBV5-1
J gene: TRBJ1-1

CDR3 protein: CASSQTTDSLNEQFF
CDR3 DNA: TGTGCCAGCAGCCAAACAACGGACAGTCTAAATGAGCAGTTCTTC
D gene: NA
clone size: NA
V gene: TRBV9
J gene: TRBJ2-1

CDR3 protein: CAALPELAGRREQFF
CDR3 DNA: TGTGCCGCACTCCCCGAACTAGCGGGGAGGCGCGAGCAGTTCTTC
D gene: TRBD2
clone size: once
V gene: TRBV10-3
J gene: TRBJ2-1

CDR3 protein: CASSRPPLGGTETQYF
CDR3 DNA: TGTGCCAGCAGTCGACCCCCCCTCGGGGGGACGGAGACCCAGTACTTC
D gene: TRBD2
clone size: few
V gene: TRBV12-3/TRBV12-4
J gene: TRBJ2-5

CDR3 protein: CSVDNRGGRGEWNEQFF
CDR3 DNA: TGCAGCGTTGACAACCGTGGCGGGAGGGGCGAGTGGAATGAGCAGTTCTTC
D gene: TRBD2
clone size: many
V gene: TRBV29-1
J gene: TRBJ2-1

CDR3 protein: CASSGDRAYRGYTF
CDR3 DNA: TGTGCCAGCAGTGGGGACAGGGCTTATAGAGGCTACACCTTC
D gene: TRBD1
clone size: NA
V gene: TRBV28
J gene: TRBJ1-2

CDR3 protein: CASRTPGQEFYGYTF
CDR3 DNA: TGTGCCAGCAGAACCCCGGGACAGGAGTTTTATGGCTACACCTTC
D gene: TRBD1
clone size: NA
V gene: TRBV6-2/TRBV6-3
J gene: TRBJ1-2

CDR3 protein: CASSSGTGVPYEQYF
CDR3 DNA: TGTGCCAGCAGCTCAGGGACAGGGGTCCCCTACGAGCAGTACTTC
D gene: TRBD1
clone size: NA
V gene: TRBV7-9
J gene: TRBJ2-7

CDR3 protein: CASSDNRRTGTSGGELFF
CDR3 DNA: TGTGCCAGCAGTGACAACCGCCGGACAGGCACCTCTGGCGGGGAGCTGTTTTTT
D gene: TRBD1
clone size: NA
V gene: TRBV2
J gene: TRBJ2-2

CDR3 protein: CASSPNRGPRANVLTF
CDR3 DNA: TGTGCCAGCAGTCCGAACAGAGGTCCCAGGGCCAACGTCCTGACTTTC
D gene: NA
clone size: NA
V gene: TRBV28
J gene: TRBJ2-6

CDR3 protein: CASRYGMNTEAFF
CDR3 DNA: TGTGCCAGCAGGTATGGGATGAACACTGAAGCTTTCTTT
D gene: NA
clone size: few
V gene: TRBV25-1
J gene: TRBJ1-1

CDR3 protein: CAIRAGTVLTPLHF
CDR3 DNA: TGTGCCATCAGGGCGGGAACAGTTCTCACACCCCTCCACTTT
D gene: NA
clone size: NA
V gene: TRBV10-3
J gene: TRBJ1-6

CDR3 protein: CAISPLRYEQYF
CDR3 DNA: TGTGCCATCAGCCCATTGCGCTACGAGCAGTACTTC
D gene: NA
clone size: few
V gene: TRBV10-3
J gene: TRBJ2-7

CDR3 protein: CASGLTSGSSYNEQYF
CDR3 DNA: TGTGCTAGTGGCCTTACCAGCGGGAGTTCCTACAATGAGCAGTACTTC
D gene: TRBD2
clone size: NA
V gene: TRBV12-5
J gene: TRBJ2-7

CDR3 protein: CASSQRPPGRHQETQYF
CDR3 DNA: TGTGCCAGCAGCCAACGTCCTCCGGGACGCCACCAAGAGACCCAGTACTTC
D gene: NA
clone size: few
V gene: TRBV3-1
J gene: TRBJ2-5

CDR3 protein: CASSPSLRGRSYNEQFF
CDR3 DNA: TGTGCCAGCAGTCCTTCATTACGCGGGAGATCCTACAATGAGCAGTTCTTC
D gene: TRBD2
clone size: few
V gene: TRBV12-3/TRBV12-4
J gene: TRBJ2-1

CDR3 protein: CASSLVGGVNEKLFF
CDR3 DNA: TGTGCCAGCAGCTTAGTAGGTGGGGTAAATGAAAAACTGTTTTTT
D gene: NA
clone size: few
V gene: TRBV7-2
J gene: TRBJ1-4

CDR3 protein: CASSYNGGAGAEQFF
CDR3 DNA: TGTGCCAGCAGTTACAACGGGGGGGCGGGAGCTGAGCAGTTCTTC
D gene: TRBD2
clone size: NA
V gene: TRBV6-5
J gene: TRBJ2-1

CDR3 protein: CSAPQAGTPKNIQYF
CDR3 DNA: TGCAGTGCTCCCCAGGCGGGGACCCCCAAAAACATTCAGTACTTC
D gene: NA
clone size: few
V gene: TRBV20-1
J gene: TRBJ2-4

CDR3 protein: CASSLVISIGLGANEQFF
CDR3 DNA: TGTGCCAGCAGCTTAGTCATTTCTATAGGACTAGGGGCCAATGAGCAGTTCTTC
D gene: TRBD2
clone size: NA
V gene: TRBV7-2
J gene: TRBJ2-1

CDR3 protein: CASSLAPQGNQPQHF
CDR3 DNA: TGTGCCAGCAGTTTAGCCCCGCAGGGGAATCAGCCCCAGCATTTT
D gene: NA
clone size: NA
V gene: TRBV28
J gene: TRBJ1-5

CDR3 protein: CASSHSDSGRAGNEQFF
CDR3 DNA: TGTGCCAGCAGCCATTCAGATAGCGGGAGGGCCGGGAATGAGCAGTTCTTC
D gene: TRBD2
clone size: few
V gene: TRBV3-1
J gene: TRBJ2-1

CDR3 protein: CAISESQGSGQNEQFF
CDR3 DNA: TGTGCCATCAGTGAGTCGCAAGGGTCAGGGCAAAATGAGCAGTTCTTC
D gene: NA
clone size: few
V gene: TRBV10-3
J gene: TRBJ2-1

CDR3 protein: CATAPDRAAYEQYF
CDR3 DNA: TGTGCCACTGCACCGGACAGGGCTGCCTACGAGCAGTACTTC
D gene: TRBD1
clone size: few
V gene: TRBV27
J gene: TRBJ2-7

CDR3 protein: CASSHRGGGNQPQHF
CDR3 DNA: TGTGCCAGCAGCCACAGGGGGGGTGGCAATCAGCCCCAGCATTTT
D gene: TRBD1
clone size: NA
V gene: TRBV7-2
J gene: TRBJ1-5

CDR3 protein: CASSLGGGPNQPQHF
CDR3 DNA: TGTGCCAGCAGCTTGGGTGGGGGTCCCAATCAGCCCCAGCATTTT
D gene: NA
clone size: NA
V gene: TRBV5-6
J gene: TRBJ1-5

CDR3 protein: CSAIPASGKIPLAKNIQYF
CDR3 DNA: TGCAGTGCTATTCCGGCTAGCGGGAAGATTCCCCTGGCCAAAAACATTCAGTACTTC
D gene: TRBD2
clone size: NA
V gene: TRBV20-1
J gene: TRBJ2-4

CDR3 protein: CSANSGQFGTYEQYF
CDR3 DNA: TGCAGTGCTAATTCGGGACAGTTTGGCACCTACGAGCAGTACTTC
D gene: TRBD1
clone size: many
V gene: TRBV20-1
J gene: TRBJ2-7

CDR3 protein: CAISRGTGGTEAFF
CDR3 DNA: TGTGCCATCAGTCGTGGGACAGGGGGCACTGAAGCTTTCTTT
D gene: TRBD1
clone size: few
V gene: TRBV10-3
J gene: TRBJ1-1

CDR3 protein: CSARDSGRLRGETQYF
CDR3 DNA: TGCAGTGCTAGAGATTCGGGGCGCCTTAGGGGAGAGACCCAGTACTTC
D gene: NA
clone size: few
V gene: TRBV20-1
J gene: TRBJ2-5

CDR3 protein: CSASDYTDTQYF
CDR3 DNA: TGCAGTGCTAGCGACTACACAGATACGCAGTATTTT
D gene: NA
clone size: few
V gene: TRBV20-1
J gene: TRBJ2-3

CDR3 protein: CASSLGQGSLARADTQYF
CDR3 DNA: TGTGCCAGCAGCTTAGGACAGGGCTCACTAGCGCGCGCAGATACGCAGTATTTT
D gene: NA
clone size: few
V gene: TRBV7-9
J gene: TRBJ2-3

CDR3 protein: CASREWTRDTEAFF
CDR3 DNA: TGCGCCAGCAGAGAGTGGACGCGAGACACTGAAGCTTTCTTT
D gene: NA
clone size: NA
V gene: TRBV5-1
J gene: TRBJ1-1

CDR3 protein: CSVEAQGGTEAFF
CDR3 DNA: TGCAGCGTTGAAGCACAGGGCGGCACTGAAGCTTTCTTT
D gene: NA
clone size: NA
V gene: TRBV29-1
J gene: TRBJ1-1

CDR3 protein: CASSPHWTYNEQFF
CDR3 DNA: TGTGCCAGCAGCCCCCATTGGACCTACAATGAGCAGTTCTTC
D gene: NA
clone size: few
V gene: TRBV9
J gene: TRBJ2-1

CDR3 protein: CASSSPTVYEQYF
CDR3 DNA: TGTGCCAGCAGCTCTCCCACAGTCTACGAGCAGTACTTC
D gene: NA
clone size: NA
V gene: TRBV7-9
J gene: TRBJ2-7

CDR3 protein: CASSPGLAIIDTQYF
CDR3 DNA: TGTGCCAGCAGCCCGGGACTAGCGATAATAGATACGCAGTATTTT
D gene: TRBD2
clone size: NA
V gene: TRBV6-2/TRBV6-3
J gene: TRBJ2-3